Below, 8 T cell receptor beta chains from the same sample are listed, as sequenced in a study of cytomegalovirus exposure and HLA in healthy donors (dated by TCRdb to about 2017). The library relied on the immunoSEQ multiplex PCR assay. For the multiplex PCR, a mixture combining 60 forward primers for TCR Vbeta segments and 13 reverse primers for TCR Jbeta segments was used. TCRdb re-hosts the immuneACCESS table, in-frame sequences only. Its copies lack some clones; in the studies checked, an unresolved V gene accounts for under half of them, and the cause for the rest is not known. The sample includes around 160,000 clones, with around 80% observed a single time. The ten largest account for 1% of the sample. The material sequenced was PBMCs. The receptor source for this set is a woman between 40 and 55 years old in good health and CMV-seronegative.

V is TRBV7-3 and J is TRBJ2-3; 7 bases are shared with TRBD2. With 5 bases clipped from V and 2 bases from J, the junction kept 4 bases outside the gene matches. CDR3 length equals 14 residues. The V gene's germline CDR1 is SGHTA and CDR2 FQGTGA. CDR3 in DNA: TGTGCCAGCAGCCCGGGACTACCCACAGATACGCAGTATTTT. It is translated as CASSPGLPTDTQYF.

This clone turned up a few times. This rearrangement joins TRBV7-9 to TRBJ1-1; D possibly corresponds to TRBD1 (6 bases). Germline assignment: CDR1 SEHNR and CDR2 FQNEAQ (reference sequence). Deletions cut 6 bases from V and 4 bases from J, with 21 bases between. CDR3 size: 16 residues. CDR3 in DNA: TGTGCCAGCAGGGGGATCGGGACACAGAGGGGCACTGAAGCTTTCTTT. This encodes CASRGIGTQRGTEAFF.

The chain uses TRBV12-2 and TRBJ1-2; the table's D gene call, TRBD1, was not cross checked with the DNA. TRBV12-2 is a known pseudogene. The CDR3 runs 15 residues. The CDR3: CASRLRGQESGGYTF. DNA of the CDR3: TGTGCAAGTCGCTTAAGAGGACAGGAGTCTGGAGGCTACACCTTC.

The V and J genes are TRBV7-3 and TRBJ1-4; TRBD1 aligns across 7 bases. Trimming cost V 5 bases and J 2 bases; bases outside gene matches: 5. Germline CDR1 and CDR2: SGHTA and FQGTGA. There are 15 residues in the CDR3. The CDR3: CASSPTGRTNEKLFF. The CDR3 nucleotides are TGTGCCAGCAGCCCGACAGGGAGGACTAATGAAAAACTGTTTTTT.

This chain uses TRBV5-1 with TRBJ2-1; a weak D match, TRBD1 (6 bases). From germline, CDR1 is SGHRS and CDR2 YFSETQ. With 4 bases removed from V and 10 bases from J, the gap between germline ends came to 18 bases. CDR3 size: 14 residues. The CDR3 nucleotides are TGCGCCAGCAGCGAGAGCGTAGGGGGAAGGGAGCAGTTCTTC. Amino acids: CASSESVGGREQFF.

The chain joins TRBV28 to TRBJ2-7; the D gene is possibly TRBD1 (6 bases). V gave up 4 bases and J gave up 4 bases, with 11 bases separating them. CDR3 length: 13 residues. The germline V gene has CDR1 MDHEN and CDR2 SYDVKM. CDR3 region: CASSWDTGYEQYF. The CDR3 nucleotides read TGTGCCAGCAGTTGGGACACAGGGTACGAGCAGTACTTC.

The J gene is TRBJ2-7, the V gene TRBV12-2; the tabulated D call, TRBD2, remains unverified against the DNA. TRBV12-2 is shown as a pseudogene. The CDR3 runs to 13 residues. Here the CDR3 DNA reads TGTGCAAGTCGCCCCCGGAGGGCCGACGAGCAGTACTTC. Amino acid sequence: CASRPRRADEQYF.

This clone was seen a few times. The chain joins TRBV7-8 to TRBJ1-2; no firm D call. The CDR3 consists of 13 residues. Trimming took off 4 bases at V and 1 base at J, with 7 bases between the two ends. Germline V CDR1 and CDR2: SGHVS, FQNEAQ. CDR3 loop: CASSSPGNYGYTF. For the CDR3, the DNA is TGTGCCAGCAGCTCGCCCGGTAACTATGGCTACACCTTC.